Listed below are T cell receptor beta chains from one sample, sequenced in a study of T cell clones after liver transplantation. The data were produced by immunoSEQ multiplex PCR, yet TCRdb's version contains in-frame clones alone and is incomplete. The sample has 99,000 or so clones; roughly four fifths are singletons. Here the sequenced sample was CD4+ T cells from blood, taken before liver transplant. These receptors came from a human donor who received a liver transplant. Each CDR3 is given with its conserved first and last residue. D genes are given only for firm matches. Expanded clones are given a class, and other clones once, few, many or no size at all.

J | size | V | D | DNA | CDR3
TRBJ2-1 | . | TRBV28 | . | TGTGCCAGCAGTTTAGGGGCGGGGTACACAATGGGGCAGTTCTTC | CASSLGAGYTMGQFF
TRBJ1-1 | . | TRBV9 | . | TGTGCCAGCAGCGTAGATCAGGCTATGAACACTGAAGCTTTCTTT | CASSVDQAMNTEAFF
TRBJ2-7 | many | TRBV9 | TRBD2 | TGTGCCAGCAGCGCCGGGGAGGGCCGCAACGAGCAGTACTTC | CASSAGEGRNEQYF
TRBJ2-6 | . | TRBV27 | TRBD1 | TGTGCCAGCAGTTTCCGGGGACAGACCCACTCTGGGGCCAACGTCCTGACTTTC | CASSFRGQTHSGANVLTF
TRBJ1-1 | . | TRBV2 | . | TGTGCCAGCAGGGGACCTCAGGGGAACACTGAAGCTTTCTTT | CASRGPQGNTEAFF
TRBJ1-2 | . | TRBV20-1 | . | TGCAGTGCTAGGACAGTTGGCTACACCTTC | CSARTVGYTF
TRBJ2-1 | . | TRBV5-1 | TRBD2 | TGCGCCAGCAGCTTAGGGACTAGCGGCATATACAATGAGCAGTTCTTC | CASSLGTSGIYNEQFF
TRBJ2-1 | few | TRBV7-6 | . | TGTGCCAGCTCGGGGAGGGGGAGCTCCTACAATGAGCAGTTCTTC | CASSGRGSSYNEQFF
TRBJ2-1 | . | TRBV27 | . | TGTGCCAGCAGGGTTAGCGGAGGATCCTACAATGAGCAGTTCTTC | CASRVSGGSYNEQFF
TRBJ2-1 | . | TRBV9 | . | TGTGCCAGCAGCTCCAGAGCGGGCCTTGAGCAGTTCTTC | CASSSRAGLEQFF
TRBJ1-5 | . | TRBV4-3 | . | TGCGCCAGCAGCCAGGACCGGGACGGACAGCCCCAGCATTTT | CASSQDRDGQPQHF
TRBJ1-1 | . | TRBV18 | . | TGTGCCAGCTCCCTCCGGGACATTGAAGCTTTCTTT | CASSLRDIEAFF
TRBJ1-1 | . | TRBV4-2 | . | TGTGCCAGCAGCCAAGATCGGGCACAGAACACTGAAGCTTTCTTT | CASSQDRAQNTEAFF
TRBJ2-7 | few | TRBV29-1 | . | TGCAGCGTGGGTTGGGTGGCAGGGGCCGAGCAGTACTTC | CSVGWVAGAEQYF
TRBJ1-1 | . | TRBV6-1 | . | TGTGCCAGCAGTGAAGGTACGCACCGTCGCACTGAAGCTTTCTTT | CASSEGTHRRTEAFF
TRBJ2-1 | . | TRBV5-1 | TRBD1 | TGCGCCAGCAGCTCCCCCGGGACAGTTAATGAGCAGTTCTTC | CASSSPGTVNEQFF
TRBJ2-3 | . | TRBV5-1 | . | TGCGCCAGCAGCTCGACCCACCGCACAGATACGCAGTATTTT | CASSSTHRTDTQYF
TRBJ2-2 | . | TRBV6-1 | . | TGTGCCAGCAGTGAATTTTGGGGGACCGGGGAGCTGTTTTTT | CASSEFWGTGELFF
TRBJ2-2 | . | TRBV30 | TRBD2 | TGTGCCTGGCGTTCTAGCGGACGGCCCCCCGGGGAGCTGTTTTTT | CAWRSSGRPPGELFF
TRBJ1-6 | . | TRBV5-1 | . | TGCGCCAGCAGACCCCCCGGCGCAAATTCACCCCTCCACTTT | CASRPPGANSPLHF
TRBJ2-2 | . | TRBV19 | . | TGTGCCAGTAGTATTCAAGCGTGGTTGGACACCGGGGAGCTGTTTTTT | CASSIQAWLDTGELFF
TRBJ1-1 | few | TRBV7-2 | TRBD1 | TGTGCCAGCAGAGGGACAGGGGGCATTAGTGAAGCTTTCTTT | CASRGTGGISEAFF
TRBJ2-6 | . | TRBV5-1 | . | TGCGCCAGCAGCTTGGGGTGGCAGTCTGGGGCCAACGTCCTGACTTTC | CASSLGWQSGANVLTF
TRBJ2-7 | . | TRBV19 | TRBD2 | TGTGCCAGTAAACCCAGCGGGGCCTACGAGCAGTACTTC | CASKPSGAYEQYF
TRBJ2-7 | . | TRBV5-1 | . | TGCGCCAGCGCTCCCGTTCTAAGGGGTTCCTACGAGCAGTACTTC | CASAPVLRGSYEQYF
TRBJ2-7 | . | TRBV5-1 | . | TGCGCCAGCAGCTTGGGACAGCCGCTTTTACTAAATACCTACGAGCAGTACTTC | CASSLGQPLLLNTYEQYF
TRBJ2-7 | . | TRBV27 | TRBD1 | TGTGCCAGCAACTCCTACAGGGGGCAATCCTACGAGCAGTACTTC | CASNSYRGQSYEQYF
TRBJ2-2 | . | TRBV28 | TRBD1 | TGTGCCAGCAGTTTACTCGGGACAGGAACCGGGGAGCTGTTTTTT | CASSLLGTGTGELFF
TRBJ1-1 | . | TRBV7-8 | TRBD1 | TGTGCCAGCAGCGGGGACAGGGGGGCTGAAGCTTTCTTT | CASSGDRGAEAFF
TRBJ1-5 | few | TRBV7-9 | TRBD1 | TGTGCCAGCAGCTTAGCGGCGGGACAGAGCAGTCAGCCCCAGCATTTT | CASSLAAGQSSQPQHF
TRBJ2-2 | . | TRBV21-1 | . | TGTGCCAGCAGCAAAGCGGGGTTGACAGACACCGGGGAGCTGTTTTTT | CASSKAGLTDTGELFF
TRBJ2-1 | . | TRBV18 | . | TGTGCCAGCTCAACACCGAGTGGGCAGGGGCCGGATGAGCAGTTCTTC | CASSTPSGQGPDEQFF
TRBJ2-3 | . | TRBV4-1 | . | TGCGCCAGCAGCCAAGAAGGGCTAGCGATAGAAGGCGATACGCAGTATTTT | CASSQEGLAIEGDTQYF
TRBJ2-3 | . | TRBV18 | . | TGTGCCAGCTCATATCTAGGCTCCACAGATACGCAGTATTTT | CASSYLGSTDTQYF
TRBJ2-6 | . | TRBV30 | . | TGTGCCTGGAGTGTTTCTGGGCTTGGGGCCAACGTCCTGACTTTC | CAWSVSGLGANVLTF
TRBJ1-2 | . | TRBV30 | . | TGTGCCTGGAGTGGCCCGCGGAGAGCTAACTATGGCTACACCTTC | CAWSGPRRANYGYTF
TRBJ1-1 | few | TRBV6-5 | . | TGTGCCACTCACGGGTTCCCGATGAACACTGAAGCTTTCTTT | CATHGFPMNTEAFF
TRBJ1-2 | . | TRBV2 | TRBD1 | TGTGCCAGCAGTGTGGGACAGGGGAACTATGGCTACACCTTC | CASSVGQGNYGYTF
TRBJ1-3 | . | TRBV29-1 | . | TGCAGCGTTGTATCGGCAGGAGGAAACACCATATATTTT | CSVVSAGGNTIYF
TRBJ2-1 | . | TRBV7-6 | . | TGTGCCAGCAGCTTAGCGACCAGAGGGGGTACCTATGAGCAGTTCTTC | CASSLATRGGTYEQFF
TRBJ2-7 | . | TRBV7-2 | . | TGTGCCAGCAGTTATTCAGCGTACCCCTACGAGCAGTACTTC | CASSYSAYPYEQYF
TRBJ1-5 | . | TRBV28 | TRBD1 | TGTGCCAGCAGACTACAGGGGCAACAGCCCCAGCATTTT | CASRLQGQQPQHF
TRBJ2-1 | . | TRBV27 | . | TGTGCCAGCAGTTTAAAACCCTACAATGAGCAGTTCTTC | CASSLKPYNEQFF
TRBJ2-5 | . | TRBV27 | . | TGTGCCAGCAGGGTAAGGGCGGGACTCGGAAAAGAGACCCAGTACTTC | CASRVRAGLGKETQYF
TRBJ1-5 | . | TRBV6-5 | . | TGTGCCAGCAGGGAACAGGGAGATCAGCCCCAGCATTTT | CASREQGDQPQHF
TRBJ2-4 | . | TRBV6-6 | TRBD1 | TGTGCCAGCAGTGGGGAAGGGGGCAGAAACATTCAGTACTTC | CASSGEGGRNIQYF
TRBJ2-1 | . | TRBV28 | . | TGTGCCAGCAGCCGCTTCAGCGATGAGCAGTTCTTC | CASSRFSDEQFF
TRBJ2-3 | . | TRBV6-5 | . | TGTGCCAGCAGTTACTCCCTTGGACAGTTCACAGATACGCAGTATTTT | CASSYSLGQFTDTQYF
TRBJ2-1 | . | TRBV7-8 | . | TGTGCCAGCAGACCCCGAGAGGAGCCCAATGAGCAGTTCTTC | CASRPREEPNEQFF
TRBJ1-6 | . | TRBV28 | . | TGTGCCAGCAGTTTAGGGGGGTCAGGGTACTCACCCCTCCACTTT | CASSLGGSGYSPLHF
TRBJ2-5 | . | TRBV9 | . | TGTGCCAGCAGCGCTACGGGACTCTCCTTGGAGACCCAGTACTTC | CASSATGLSLETQYF
TRBJ2-3 | . | TRBV7-3 | . | TGTGCCAGCAGCTCCGACAGGACGCGGACAGATACGCAGTATTTT | CASSSDRTRTDTQYF
TRBJ2-7 | . | TRBV5-1 | TRBD1 | TGCGCCAGCAGCTCCGGGGACAGACCCTACGAGCAGTACTTC | CASSSGDRPYEQYF
TRBJ2-1 | . | TRBV19 | . | TGTGCCAGTAGTGCCGGCCCTGTAGGGTTCTTC | CASSAGPVGFF
TRBJ2-1 | . | TRBV4-1 | TRBD2 | TGCGCCAGCAGCAGACCTAGCGGGGGGGCCGTCGGTGAGCAGTTCTTC | CASSRPSGGAVGEQFF
TRBJ2-5 | . | TRBV10-1 | . | TGCGCCAGCAGTGAATACGGGACGGAGACCCAGTACTTC | CASSEYGTETQYF
TRBJ1-1 | . | TRBV27 | TRBD1 | TGTGCCAGCAGTTCCCCGGGACAGGGAAGGACTGAAGCTTTCTTT | CASSSPGQGRTEAFF
TRBJ1-1 | . | TRBV7-2 | . | TGTGCCAGCAGCCCCCACGCCAGGGGAGACACTGAAGCTTTCTTT | CASSPHARGDTEAFF